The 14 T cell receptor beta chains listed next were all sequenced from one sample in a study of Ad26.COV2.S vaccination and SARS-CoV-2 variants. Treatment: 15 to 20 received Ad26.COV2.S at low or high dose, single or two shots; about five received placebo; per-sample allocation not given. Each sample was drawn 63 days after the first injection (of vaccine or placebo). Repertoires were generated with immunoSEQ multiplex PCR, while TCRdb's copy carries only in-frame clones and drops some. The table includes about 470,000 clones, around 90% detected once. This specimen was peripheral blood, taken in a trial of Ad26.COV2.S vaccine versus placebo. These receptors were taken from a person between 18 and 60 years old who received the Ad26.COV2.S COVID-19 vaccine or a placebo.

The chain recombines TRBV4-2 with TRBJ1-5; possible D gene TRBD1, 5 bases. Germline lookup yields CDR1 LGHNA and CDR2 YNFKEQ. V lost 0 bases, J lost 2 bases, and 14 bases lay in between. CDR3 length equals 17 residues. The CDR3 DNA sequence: TGTGCCAGCAGCCAAGATCGGGGGGGTGAGGGCAATCAGCCCCAGCATTTT. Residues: CASSQDRGGEGNQPQHF.

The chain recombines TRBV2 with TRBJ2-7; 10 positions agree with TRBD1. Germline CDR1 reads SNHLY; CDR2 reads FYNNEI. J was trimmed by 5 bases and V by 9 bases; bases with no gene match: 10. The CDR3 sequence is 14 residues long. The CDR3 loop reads CASLPDRGANEQYF. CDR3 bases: TGTGCCAGTCTGCCGGACAGGGGGGCTAACGAGCAGTACTTC.

The CDR3 DNA reads TGTGCCAGCAGCTTGGGACTAGCGCCGACCGGGGGTGAGCAGTTCTTC. Translation: CASSLGLAPTGGEQFF. The V call is TRBV7-7, the J call TRBJ2-1, with 10 nucleotides matching TRBD2. The CDR3 spans 16 residues. The junction had 11 bases not matched to a gene; V was cut back by 3 bases and J by 9 bases. Germline V gene sequence: CDR1 SSHAT, CDR2 FNYEAQ (reference sequence).

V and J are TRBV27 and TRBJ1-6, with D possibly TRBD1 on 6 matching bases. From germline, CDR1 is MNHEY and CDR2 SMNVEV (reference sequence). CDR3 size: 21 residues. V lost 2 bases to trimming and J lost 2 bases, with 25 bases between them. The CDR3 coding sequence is TGTGCCAGCAGTTTAATCGGCCCAGGGGAAAAGAAGTTCGCCTATAATTCACCCCTCCACTTT. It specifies CASSLIGPGEKKFAYNSPLHF.

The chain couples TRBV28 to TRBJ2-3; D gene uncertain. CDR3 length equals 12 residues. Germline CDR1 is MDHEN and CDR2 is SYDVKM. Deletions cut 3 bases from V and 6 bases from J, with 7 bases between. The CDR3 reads CASSLDGDTQYF. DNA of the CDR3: TGTGCCAGCAGTTTGGACGGGGATACGCAGTATTTT.

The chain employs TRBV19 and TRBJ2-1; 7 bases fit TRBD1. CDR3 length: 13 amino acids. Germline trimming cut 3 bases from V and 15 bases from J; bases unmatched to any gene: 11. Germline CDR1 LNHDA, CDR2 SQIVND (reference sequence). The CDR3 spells CASSIGSSTGTFF. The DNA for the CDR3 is TGTGCCAGTAGTATTGGGAGCTCGACAGGGACGTTCTTC.

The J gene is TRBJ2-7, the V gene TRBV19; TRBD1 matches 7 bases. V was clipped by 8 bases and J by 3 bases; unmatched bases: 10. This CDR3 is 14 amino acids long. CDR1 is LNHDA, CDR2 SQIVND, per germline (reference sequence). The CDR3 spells CASAPQGVNYEQYF. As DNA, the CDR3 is TGTGCCAGTGCCCCCCAGGGGGTTAACTACGAGCAGTACTTC.

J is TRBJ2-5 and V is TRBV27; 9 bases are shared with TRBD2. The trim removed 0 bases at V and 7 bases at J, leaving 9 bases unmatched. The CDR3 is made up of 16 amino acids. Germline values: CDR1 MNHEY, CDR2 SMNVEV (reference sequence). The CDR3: CASSLSGSGRGVTQYF. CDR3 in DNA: TGTGCCAGCAGTTTATCGGGTAGCGGGAGAGGGGTGACCCAGTACTTC.

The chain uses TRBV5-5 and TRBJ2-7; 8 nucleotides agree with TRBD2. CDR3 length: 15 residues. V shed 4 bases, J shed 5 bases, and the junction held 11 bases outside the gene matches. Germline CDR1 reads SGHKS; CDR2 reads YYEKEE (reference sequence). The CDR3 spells CASSPRLAGDHEQYF. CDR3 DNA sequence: TGTGCCAGCAGCCCCCGCCTAGCGGGCGACCACGAGCAGTACTTC.

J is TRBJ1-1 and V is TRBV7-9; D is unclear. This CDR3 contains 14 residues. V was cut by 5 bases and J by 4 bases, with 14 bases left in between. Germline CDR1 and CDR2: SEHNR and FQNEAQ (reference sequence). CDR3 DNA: TGTGCCAGCAGCCCGGAGCCCGGCGGCACTGAAGCTTTCTTT. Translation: CASSPEPGGTEAFF.

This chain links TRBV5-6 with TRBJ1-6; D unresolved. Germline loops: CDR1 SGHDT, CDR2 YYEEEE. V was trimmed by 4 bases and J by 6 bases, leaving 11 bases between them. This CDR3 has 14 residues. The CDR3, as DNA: TGTGCCAGCAGCCCCCGGGTCCCTAATTCACCCCTCCACTTT. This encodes CASSPRVPNSPLHF. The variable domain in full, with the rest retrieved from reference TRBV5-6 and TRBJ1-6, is DAGVTQSPTHLIKTRGQQVTLRCSPKSGHDTVSWYQQALGQGPQFIFQYYEEEERQRGNFPDRFSGHQFPNYSSELNVNALLLGDSALYLCASSPRVPNSPLHFGNGTRLTVT.

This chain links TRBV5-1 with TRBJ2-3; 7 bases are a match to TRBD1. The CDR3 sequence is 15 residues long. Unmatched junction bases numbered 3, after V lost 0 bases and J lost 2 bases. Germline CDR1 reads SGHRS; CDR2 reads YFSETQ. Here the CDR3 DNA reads TGCGCCAGCAGCTTGGGTAGGGGGCACACAGATACGCAGTATTTT. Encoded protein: CASSLGRGHTDTQYF.

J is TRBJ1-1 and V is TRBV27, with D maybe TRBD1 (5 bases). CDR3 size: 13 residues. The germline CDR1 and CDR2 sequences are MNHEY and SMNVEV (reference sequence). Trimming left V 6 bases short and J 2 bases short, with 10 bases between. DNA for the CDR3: TGTGCCAGCAGACTCAGGGTTAACACTGAAGCTTTCTTT. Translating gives CASRLRVNTEAFF.

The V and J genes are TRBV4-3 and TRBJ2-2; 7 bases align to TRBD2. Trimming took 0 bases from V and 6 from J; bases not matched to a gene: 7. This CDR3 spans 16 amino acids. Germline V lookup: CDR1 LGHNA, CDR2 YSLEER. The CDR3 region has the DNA TGCGCCAGCAGCCAAGAACGCGGGAGCGGAGCCGGGGAGCTGTTTTTT. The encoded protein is CASSQERGSGAGELFF.